This T cell receptor (beta chain) stems from a study of T cells in Graves' hyperthyroidism and ophthalmopathy. Study observations and caveats: In the blood, most expanded thyroid clonotypes above 0.001 appeared as well. The model made its ophthalmopathy prediction, and onset followed a median roughly 6.5 months later.

The CDR3 is 17 amino acids. CDR1 MNHNS and CDR2 SASEGT come from the germline V gene. Germline trimming cut 6 bases from V and 5 bases from J; bases unmatched to any gene: 8. Of note for this clonotype: What it recognizes is unknown.

Regions amplified from RNA transcripts were the TCR beta CDR3 regions. In the first-round RT-PCR of the TCR CDR3, the HTBI primer set was used. TCRdb re-called the multiplex PCR reads with MiXCR, one entry per CDR3 protein. The repertoire has fewer than 750,000 distinct CDR3 sequences, about 14% of them found once; the top ten carry under 15%. Ophthalmopathy patients showed a Clinical Activity Score of at least 3, NOSPECS grade of at least 4 and duration under 3 months. The sample consisted of blood. The rearrangement joins TRBV6-1 to TRBJ2-1; TRBD2 matches at 15 bases. The TCR was taken from a woman aged 45 to 65 with Graves' ophthalmopathy. The CDR3 DNA reads TGTGCCAGCAGCCGCCGCGGGACTAGCGGGGGGAACAATGAGCAGTTCTTC. It is translated as CASSRRGTSGGNNEQFF.